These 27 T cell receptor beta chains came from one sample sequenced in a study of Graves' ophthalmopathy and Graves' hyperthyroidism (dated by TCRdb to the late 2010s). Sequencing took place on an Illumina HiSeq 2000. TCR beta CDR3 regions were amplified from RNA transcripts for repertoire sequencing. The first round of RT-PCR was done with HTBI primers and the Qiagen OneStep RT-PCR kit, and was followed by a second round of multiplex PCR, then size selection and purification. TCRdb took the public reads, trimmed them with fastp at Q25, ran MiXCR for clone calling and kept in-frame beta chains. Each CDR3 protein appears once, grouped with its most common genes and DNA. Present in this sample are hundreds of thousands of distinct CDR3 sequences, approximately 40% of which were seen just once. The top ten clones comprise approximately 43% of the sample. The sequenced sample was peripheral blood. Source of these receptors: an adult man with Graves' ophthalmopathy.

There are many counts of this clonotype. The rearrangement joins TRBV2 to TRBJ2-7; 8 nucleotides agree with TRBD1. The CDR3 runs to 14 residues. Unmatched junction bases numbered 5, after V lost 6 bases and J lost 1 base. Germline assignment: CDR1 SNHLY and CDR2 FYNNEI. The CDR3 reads CASRLDRASYEQYF. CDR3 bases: TGTGCCAGCAGGCTGGACAGGGCTTCCTACGAGCAGTACTTC.

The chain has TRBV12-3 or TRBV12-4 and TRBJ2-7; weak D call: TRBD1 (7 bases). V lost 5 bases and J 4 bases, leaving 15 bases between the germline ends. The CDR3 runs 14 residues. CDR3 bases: TGTGCCAGCAGTACCCAGGGGGGACCTTACGAGCAGTACTTC. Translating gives CASSTQGGPYEQYF.

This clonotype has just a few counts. The CDR3 reads CASSGQGSSGANVLTF. CDR3 sequence (DNA): TGTGCCAGCAGCGGACAGGGAAGCTCTGGGGCCAACGTCCTGACTTTC. The J gene is TRBJ2-6, the V gene TRBV9; TRBD1 aligns across 7 bases. Trimming took 3 bases from V and 0 from J; bases not matched to a gene: 3. This CDR3 is built from 16 residues. Looked up from germline, CDR1 is SGDLS and CDR2 is YYNGEE.

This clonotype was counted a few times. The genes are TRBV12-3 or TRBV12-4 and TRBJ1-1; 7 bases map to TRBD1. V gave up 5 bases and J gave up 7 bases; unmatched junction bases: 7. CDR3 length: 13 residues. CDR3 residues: CASSPGTALEAFF. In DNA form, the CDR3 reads TGTGCCAGCAGTCCCGGGACAGCCCTTGAAGCTTTCTTT.

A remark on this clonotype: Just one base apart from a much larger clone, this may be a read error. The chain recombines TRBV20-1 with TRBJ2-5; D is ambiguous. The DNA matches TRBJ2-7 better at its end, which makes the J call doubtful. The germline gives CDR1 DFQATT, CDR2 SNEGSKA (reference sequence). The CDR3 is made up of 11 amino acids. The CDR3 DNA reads TGCAGTGCTAGATCCGTCTACGAGCAGTACTTC. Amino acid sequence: CSARSVYEQYF.

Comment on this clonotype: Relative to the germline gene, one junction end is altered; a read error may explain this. The CDR3, as DNA: TGCGGTGCTCTAAGGGCTGGGGAGCTGTTTTTT. Translated, it gives CGALRAGELFF. The chain has TRBV20-1 and TRBJ2-2, with D uncertain. The CDR3 is 11 amino acids. Germline V lookup: CDR1 DFQATT, CDR2 SNEGSKA (reference sequence).

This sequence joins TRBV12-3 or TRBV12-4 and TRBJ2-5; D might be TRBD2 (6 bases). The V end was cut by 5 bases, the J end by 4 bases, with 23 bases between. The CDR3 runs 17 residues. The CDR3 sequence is CASSPPSGGTGAETQYF. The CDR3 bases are TGTGCCAGCAGTCCCCCGTCCGGCGGGACTGGGGCAGAGACCCAGTACTTC.

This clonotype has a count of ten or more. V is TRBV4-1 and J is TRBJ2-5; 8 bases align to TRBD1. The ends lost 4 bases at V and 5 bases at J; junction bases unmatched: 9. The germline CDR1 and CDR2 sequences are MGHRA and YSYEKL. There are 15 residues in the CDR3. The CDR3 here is CASSPRTGTIETQYF. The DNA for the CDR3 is TGCGCCAGCAGCCCAAGGACAGGGACGATCGAGACCCAGTACTTC.

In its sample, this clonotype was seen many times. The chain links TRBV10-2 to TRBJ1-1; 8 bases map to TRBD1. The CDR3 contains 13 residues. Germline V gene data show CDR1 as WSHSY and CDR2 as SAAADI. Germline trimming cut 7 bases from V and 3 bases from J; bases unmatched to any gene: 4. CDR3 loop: CASNQGAYTEAFF. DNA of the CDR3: TGCGCCAGCAACCAGGGGGCTTACACTGAAGCTTTCTTT.

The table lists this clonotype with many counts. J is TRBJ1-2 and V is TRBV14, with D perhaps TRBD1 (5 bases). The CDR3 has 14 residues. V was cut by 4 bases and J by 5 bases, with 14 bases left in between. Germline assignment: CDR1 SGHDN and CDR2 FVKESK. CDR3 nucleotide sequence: TGTGCCAGCAGCCGGGAGACAGTTCCTTATGGCTACACCTTC. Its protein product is CASSRETVPYGYTF.

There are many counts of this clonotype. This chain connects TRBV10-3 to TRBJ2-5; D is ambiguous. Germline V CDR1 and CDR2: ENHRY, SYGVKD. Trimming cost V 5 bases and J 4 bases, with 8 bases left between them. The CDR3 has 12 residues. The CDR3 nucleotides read TGTGCCATCAGTAAGATCTTAGAGACCCAGTACTTC. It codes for CAISKILETQYF.

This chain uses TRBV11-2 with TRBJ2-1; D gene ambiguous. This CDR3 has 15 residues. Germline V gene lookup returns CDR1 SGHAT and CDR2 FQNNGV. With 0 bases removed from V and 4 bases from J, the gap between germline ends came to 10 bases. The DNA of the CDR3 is TGTGCCAGCAGCTTAGAGTTAGGGCGGTACAATGAGCAGTTCTTC. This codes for CASSLELGRYNEQFF.

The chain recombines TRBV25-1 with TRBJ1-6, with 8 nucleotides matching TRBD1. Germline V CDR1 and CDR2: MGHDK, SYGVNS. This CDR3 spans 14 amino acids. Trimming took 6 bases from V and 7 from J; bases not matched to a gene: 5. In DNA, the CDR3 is TGTGCCAGCAGCGGGACAGGCAAGAATTCACCCCTCCACTTT. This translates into CASSGTGKNSPLHF.

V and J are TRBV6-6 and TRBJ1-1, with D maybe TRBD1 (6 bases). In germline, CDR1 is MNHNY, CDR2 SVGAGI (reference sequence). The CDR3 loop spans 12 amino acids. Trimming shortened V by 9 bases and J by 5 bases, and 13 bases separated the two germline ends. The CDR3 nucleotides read TGTGCCAGTCAGGGGCTGGTTACTGAAGCTTTCTTT. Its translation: CASQGLVTEAFF.

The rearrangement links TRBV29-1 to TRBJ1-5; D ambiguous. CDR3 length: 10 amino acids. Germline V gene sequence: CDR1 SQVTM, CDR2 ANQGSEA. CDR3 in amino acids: CRAGNQPQHF. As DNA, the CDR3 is TGCAGAGCCGGCAATCAGCCCCAGCATTTT.

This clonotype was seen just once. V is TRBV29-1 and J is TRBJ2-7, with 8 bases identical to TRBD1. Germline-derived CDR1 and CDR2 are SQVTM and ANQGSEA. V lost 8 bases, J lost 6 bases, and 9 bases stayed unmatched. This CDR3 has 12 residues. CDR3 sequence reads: CSLADRAGEQYF. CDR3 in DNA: TGCAGCTTGGCGGACAGGGCGGGCGAGCAGTACTTC.

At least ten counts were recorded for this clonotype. In DNA form, the CDR3 reads TGTGCCAGCAGCGTAACCCCAGCTCGACGGACCTTC. Residues: CASSVTPARRTF. The chain recombines TRBV9 with TRBJ1-2; D uncertain. V lost 1 base and J 14 bases, leaving 15 bases between the germline ends. From germline, CDR1 is SGDLS and CDR2 YYNGEE. The CDR3 covers 12 residues.

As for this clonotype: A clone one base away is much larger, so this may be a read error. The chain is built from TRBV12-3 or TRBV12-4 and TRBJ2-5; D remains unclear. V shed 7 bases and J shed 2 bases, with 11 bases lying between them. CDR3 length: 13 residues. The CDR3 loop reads CASTSNTQETQYF. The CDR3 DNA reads TGTGCCAGCACCTCAAACACGCAAGAGACCCAGTACTTC.

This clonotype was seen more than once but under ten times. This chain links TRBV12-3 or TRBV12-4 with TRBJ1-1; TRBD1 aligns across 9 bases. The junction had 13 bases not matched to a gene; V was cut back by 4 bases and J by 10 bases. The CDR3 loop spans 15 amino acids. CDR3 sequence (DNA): TGTGCCAGCAGTTACCGGAGGACAGGGGCGGTAGGAGCTTTCTTT. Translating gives CASSYRRTGAVGAFF.

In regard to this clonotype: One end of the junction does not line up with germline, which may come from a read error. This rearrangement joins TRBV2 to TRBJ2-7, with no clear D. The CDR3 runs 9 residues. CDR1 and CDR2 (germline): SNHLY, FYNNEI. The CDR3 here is CASGVSMDF. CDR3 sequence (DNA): TGTGCCAGCGGAGTCAGCATGGACTTC.

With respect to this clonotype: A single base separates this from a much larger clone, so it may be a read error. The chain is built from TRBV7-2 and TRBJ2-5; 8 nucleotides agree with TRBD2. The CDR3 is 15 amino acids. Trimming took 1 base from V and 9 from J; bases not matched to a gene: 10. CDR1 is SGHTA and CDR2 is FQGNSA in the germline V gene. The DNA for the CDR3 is TGTGCCAGCAGCTTAGGTGGAGTCGGGGGGGGGGCCCAGTACTTC. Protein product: CASSLGGVGGGAQYF.

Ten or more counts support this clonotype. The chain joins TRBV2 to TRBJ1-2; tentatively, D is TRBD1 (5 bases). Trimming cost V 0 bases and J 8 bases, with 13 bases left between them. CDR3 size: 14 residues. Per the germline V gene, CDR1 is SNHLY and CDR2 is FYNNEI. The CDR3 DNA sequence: TGTGCCAGCAGTGAAGCGCAGGGAACCGGCGGCTACACCTTC. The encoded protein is CASSEAQGTGGYTF.

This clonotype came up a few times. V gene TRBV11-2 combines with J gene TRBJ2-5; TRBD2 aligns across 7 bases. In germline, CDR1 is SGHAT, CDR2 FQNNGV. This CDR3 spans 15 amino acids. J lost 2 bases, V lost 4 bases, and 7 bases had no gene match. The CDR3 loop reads CASSWGDYKQETQYF. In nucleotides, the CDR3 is TGTGCCAGCAGCTGGGGGGACTATAAGCAAGAGACCCAGTACTTC.

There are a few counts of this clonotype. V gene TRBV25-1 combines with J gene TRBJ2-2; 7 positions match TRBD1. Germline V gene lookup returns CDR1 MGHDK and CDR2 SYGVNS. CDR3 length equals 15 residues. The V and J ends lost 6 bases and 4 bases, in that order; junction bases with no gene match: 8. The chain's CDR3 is CASSKDRARTGELFF. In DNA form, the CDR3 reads TGTGCCAGCAGCAAAGACAGGGCACGCACCGGGGAGCTGTTTTTT.

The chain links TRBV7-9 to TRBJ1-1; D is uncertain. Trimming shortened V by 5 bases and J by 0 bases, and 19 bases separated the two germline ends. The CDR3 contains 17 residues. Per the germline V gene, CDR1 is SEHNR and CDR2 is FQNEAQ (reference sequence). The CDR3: CASSQVRKNLMNTEAFF. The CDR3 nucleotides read TGTGCCAGCAGCCAAGTGAGGAAGAATCTTATGAACACTGAAGCTTTCTTT. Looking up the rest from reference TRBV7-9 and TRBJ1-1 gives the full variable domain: DTGVSQNPRHKITKRGQNVTFRCDPISEHNRLYWYRQTLGQGPEFLTYFQNEAQLEKSRLLSDRFSAERPKGSFSTLEIQRTEQGDSAMYLCASSQVRKNLMNTEAFFGQGTRLTVV.

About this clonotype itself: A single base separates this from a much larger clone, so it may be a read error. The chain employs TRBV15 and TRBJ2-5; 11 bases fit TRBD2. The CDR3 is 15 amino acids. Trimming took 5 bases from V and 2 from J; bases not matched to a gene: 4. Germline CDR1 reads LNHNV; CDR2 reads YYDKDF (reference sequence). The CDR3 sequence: CATSGTSGDQETQYF. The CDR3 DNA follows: TGTGCCACCAGCGGGACTAGCGGAGATCAAGAGACCCAGTACTTC.

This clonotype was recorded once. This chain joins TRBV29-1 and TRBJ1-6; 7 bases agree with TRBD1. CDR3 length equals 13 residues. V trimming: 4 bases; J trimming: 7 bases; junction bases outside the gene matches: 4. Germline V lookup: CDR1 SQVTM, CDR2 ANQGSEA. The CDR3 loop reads CSVGGTANSPLHF. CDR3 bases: TGCAGCGTTGGGGGGACAGCGAATTCACCCCTCCACTTT.